Below are 21 T cell receptor beta chains sequenced from a single sample in a study of control samples from healthy donors and cancer patients. Profiled with immunoSEQ multiplex PCR; TCRdb holds only in-frame clones, not every one. Altogether more than 75,000 clones are present, nearly 90% being singletons, with the ten largest covering less than 7%. Sequenced input: blood. These receptors all stem from a man over 45 in good health.

A few counts support this clone. The V and J genes are TRBV5-1 and TRBJ1-6; D remains unclear. Germline V gene data show CDR1 as SGHRS and CDR2 as YFSETQ. There are 15 residues in the CDR3. V shed 0 bases and J shed 5 bases, with 9 bases lying between them. As DNA, the CDR3 is TGCGCCAGCAGCTTGGCCAGGCTAAATAATTCACCCCTCCACTTT. It codes for CASSLARLNNSPLHF.

The chain links TRBV7-2 to TRBJ1-6; D unclear. Trimming shortened V by 1 base and J by 9 bases, and 10 bases separated the two germline ends. Germline CDR1 reads SGHTA; CDR2 reads FQGNSA. The CDR3 has 14 residues. CDR3 residues: CASSLGGVRSPLHF. For the CDR3, the DNA is TGTGCCAGCAGCTTAGGAGGAGTGCGTTCACCCCTCCACTTT.

This clone was counted once. The rearrangement uses TRBV21-1 and TRBJ2-7. TRBV21-1 is described as a pseudogene. This CDR3 comprises 15 residues. This CDR3 reads CASSKRFGNTNEQYF. The CDR3 DNA sequence: TGTGCCAGCAGCAAAAGGTTCGGCAATACCAACGAGCAGTACTTC.

The rearrangement uses TRBV11-2 and TRBJ2-4, with D hard to call. With 6 bases removed from V and 1 base from J, the gap between germline ends came to 7 bases. This CDR3 contains 13 residues. CDR1 and CDR2 from the germline V gene are SGHAT and FQNNGV. The CDR3 here is CASRRLAKNIQYF. The CDR3 nucleotides are TGTGCCAGCAGGAGGCTTGCCAAAAACATTCAGTACTTC.

The V gene is TRBV6-5, the J gene TRBJ1-1, with D unresolved. Trimming removed 2 bases at V and 4 bases at J, with 11 bases between. Germline CDR1 is MNHEY and CDR2 is SVGAGI. The CDR3 spans 14 residues. As DNA, the CDR3 is TGTGCCAGCAGTTACGGACTCCTGACCACTGAAGCTTTCTTT. Its protein is CASSYGLLTTEAFF.

V is TRBV19 and J is TRBJ2-6; D gene unclear. The CDR3 extends over 15 amino acids. CDR1 and CDR2 (germline): LNHDA, SQIVND (reference sequence). Deletions cut 7 bases from V and 0 bases from J, with 10 bases between. The CDR3 spells CASKEPYSGANVLTF. In nucleotides, the CDR3 is TGTGCCAGTAAAGAACCCTACTCTGGGGCCAACGTCCTGACTTTC.

This sequence joins TRBV5-8 and TRBJ1-6; 9 bases fit TRBD1. Trimming cost V 6 bases and J 4 bases; bases outside gene matches: 5. The CDR3 loop spans 15 amino acids. In germline, CDR1 is SGHTS, CDR2 YDEGEE. The CDR3 coding sequence is TGTGCCAGCAACCGGGACAGGGTTTATAATTCACCCCTCCACTTT. Translation: CASNRDRVYNSPLHF.

This clone has just one count. This chain joins TRBV4-1 and TRBJ1-2; 7 nucleotides line up with TRBD1. The J segment lost 7 bases and the V segment lost 0 bases, leaving 8 bases of the junction unmatched. Per germline, CDR1 MGHRA and CDR2 YSYEKL. The CDR3 has 15 amino acids. Written as DNA, the CDR3 is TGCGCCAGCAGCCAAGATTACGACAGGGACTCTGGCTACACCTTC. It specifies CASSQDYDRDSGYTF.

The CDR3 loop is CASSSSLSGQLDWGYTF. As DNA, the CDR3 is TGTGCCAGCAGTTCAAGCCTATCGGGACAGCTTGATTGGGGCTACACCTTC. The chain carries TRBV27 and TRBJ1-2, with 7 bases lining up with TRBD1. The CDR3 is made up of 17 amino acids. Germline CDR1 and CDR2: MNHEY and SMNVEV (reference sequence). The ends lost 4 bases at V and 8 bases at J; junction bases unmatched: 19.

The chain joins TRBV30 to TRBJ1-5; tentatively, D is TRBD1 (5 bases). Germline CDR1 and CDR2: GTSNPN and SVGIG (reference sequence). The V gene lost 1 base and the J gene lost 3 bases, with 10 bases spanning the gap. The CDR3 loop spans 14 amino acids. CDR3: CAWSDKGFNQPQHF. The DNA of the CDR3 is TGTGCCTGGAGTGATAAGGGGTTCAATCAGCCCCAGCATTTT.

The rearrangement links TRBV5-8 to TRBJ2-7, with D unresolved. V was cut by 2 bases and J by 7 bases, with 7 bases left in between. Germline V lookup: CDR1 SGHTS, CDR2 YDEGEE. CDR3 size: 11 residues. In DNA form, the CDR3 reads TGTGCCAGCAGCTTTTCAACGGAGCAGTACTTC. Residues: CASSFSTEQYF. The variable domain in full, completed from reference TRBV5-8 and TRBJ2-7, reads EAGVTQSPTHLIKTRGQQATLRCSPISGHTSVYWYQQALGLGLQFLLWYDEGEERNRGNFPPRFSGRQFPNYSSELNVNALELEDSALYLCASSFSTEQYFGPGTRLTVT.

The chain is built from TRBV5-5 and TRBJ1-2; no clear D gene. Germline CDR1 SGHKS, CDR2 YYEKEE (reference sequence). The CDR3 spans 15 residues. V was clipped by 2 bases and J by 0 bases, with 11 bases between them. This chain's CDR3 is CASSLGQVPNYGYTF. CDR3 in DNA: TGTGCCAGCAGCTTAGGTCAGGTTCCTAACTATGGCTACACCTTC.

The chain recombines TRBV6-5 with TRBJ1-2; D perhaps matches TRBD1 (6 bases). CDR3 length: 14 residues. V lost 0 bases and J lost 3, with 8 bases in between. From germline, CDR1 is MNHEY and CDR2 SVGAGI. CDR3 sequence: CASSYSTGYYGYTF. In nucleotides, the CDR3 is TGTGCCAGCAGTTACTCGACAGGATACTATGGCTACACCTTC.

V is TRBV5-1 and J is TRBJ2-5, with TRBD1 matching 9 bases. The CDR3 extends over 16 amino acids. The V gene's germline CDR1 is SGHRS and CDR2 YFSETQ. The junction had 5 bases not matched to a gene; V was cut back by 0 bases and J by 2 bases. The CDR3, as DNA: TGCGCCAGCAGCTTGGGGGACAGGGCGTCGCAAGAGACCCAGTACTTC. Amino acids: CASSLGDRASQETQYF.

The genes are TRBV21-1 and TRBJ1-2; the DNA was not compared with TRBD1, the D call given in the table. TRBV21-1 is labeled a pseudogene. This CDR3 region has 16 residues. CDR3: CASSNYPWPNNYGYTF. The CDR3 DNA sequence: TGTGCCAGCAGCAATTACCCGTGGCCGAATAACTATGGCTACACCTTC.

This chain links TRBV5-1 with TRBJ1-1; D is unclear. The CDR3 is made up of 14 amino acids. Trimming took 0 bases from V and 2 from J, leaving 8 bases between them. In germline, CDR1 is SGHRS, CDR2 YFSETQ. The CDR3 DNA is TGCGCCAGCAGCTTGGCCACGACTAACACTGAAGCTTTCTTT. It translates to CASSLATTNTEAFF.

This chain's CDR3 is CASSLGTSGGTTDTQYF. Written as DNA, the CDR3 is TGCGCCAGCAGCTTGGGGACTAGCGGGGGGACCACAGATACGCAGTATTTT. V and J are TRBV5-1 and TRBJ2-3, with TRBD2 matching 14 bases. The V and J ends lost 0 bases and 2 bases, in that order; junction bases with no gene match: 2. Germline V gene data show CDR1 as SGHRS and CDR2 as YFSETQ. This CDR3 region has 17 residues.

The chain is built from TRBV6-5 and TRBJ2-3; D is uncertain. Deletions cut 5 bases from V and 4 bases from J, with 7 bases between. The V gene's germline CDR1 is MNHEY and CDR2 SVGAGI. The CDR3 spans 12 residues. The CDR3 sequence: CASSHGADTQYF. The CDR3 DNA sequence: TGTGCCAGCAGTCACGGAGCAGATACGCAGTATTTT.

The rearrangement uses TRBV5-1 and TRBJ1-1; D gene uncertain. Trimming removed 1 base from V and 3 bases from J, with 10 bases in between. The CDR3 is 14 amino acids. Germline V gives CDR1 SGHRS, CDR2 YFSETQ. CDR3 in amino acids: CASSLTRVYTEAFF. CDR3 sequence (DNA): TGCGCCAGCAGCTTGACCCGGGTTTACACTGAAGCTTTCTTT.

This chain joins TRBV27 and TRBJ1-5; possibly TRBD1 for D (6 bases). From germline, CDR1 is MNHEY and CDR2 SMNVEV (reference sequence). The CDR3 runs 14 residues. Trimming removed 5 bases at V and 3 bases at J, with 11 bases between. CDR3 DNA sequence: TGTGCCAGCAGTCCAGGACAGACCAATCAGCCCCAGCATTTT. Translation gives CASSPGQTNQPQHF.

The rearrangement joins TRBV7-8 to TRBJ1-4; 9 bases line up with TRBD1. Germline assignment: CDR1 SGHVS and CDR2 FQNEAQ. V lost 5 bases to trimming and J lost 4 bases; unmatched junction nucleotides: 5. The CDR3 has 15 amino acids. In DNA form, the CDR3 reads TGTGCCAGCAGCCTATCGACAGGGGGTAATGAAAAACTGTTTTTT. Amino acids: CASSLSTGGNEKLFF.